Each of the 11 T cell receptor beta chains below was sequenced from the same sample in a study of neoadjuvant anti-PD-1 for oral cavity cancer. Measured with immunoSEQ multiplex PCR; TCRdb has only the in-frame clones, and not every one. There are over 20,000 clones in the sample; 20% to 30% occur only once, and about 16% lies in the top ten. Time point denoted: after neoadjuvant nivolumab, at surgical resection. The source was tumor tissue, collected after nivolumab (anti-PD-1) treatment. The source is a person aged 40 to 85 with oral cavity squamous cell carcinoma.

V is TRBV5-8 and J is TRBJ1-2; weak D call: TRBD1 (5 bases). Germline assignment: CDR1 SGHTS and CDR2 YDEGEE. This CDR3 has 15 amino acids. Trimming took 1 base from V and 4 from J, leaving 14 bases between them. The CDR3 region is CASSLFPLGGYGYTF. CDR3 bases: TGTGCCAGCAGCTTGTTTCCCCTCGGGGGCTATGGCTACACCTTC.

This clone was picked up a small number of times. For the CDR3, the DNA is TGTGCCATCAGTGCCTTAGAGGCTAGCGGGGCCTACGAGCAGTACTTC. Translated, it gives CAISALEASGAYEQYF. This rearrangement joins TRBV10-3 to TRBJ2-7, with TRBD2 identical over 9 bases. The V gene's germline CDR1 is ENHRY and CDR2 SYGVKD. Trimming cost V 4 bases and J 2 bases; bases outside gene matches: 9. This CDR3 is 16 amino acids long.

The gene calls are TRBV19 and TRBJ2-1; 7 bases match TRBD1. The CDR3 is 16 amino acids. The germline gives CDR1 LNHDA, CDR2 SQIVND (reference sequence). J gave up 4 bases and V 6 bases, and 12 bases lay outside the gene matches. The DNA of the CDR3 is TGTGCCAGTAGCTCAGAACAGGGGCTACGGTACAATGAGCAGTTCTTC. Residues: CASSSEQGLRYNEQFF.

In this sample, this clone turned up a few times. CDR3 in amino acids: CASTPQGSSYEQYF. The CDR3 DNA follows: TGCGCCAGCACTCCACAGGGGAGCTCCTACGAGCAGTACTTC. The rearrangement links TRBV10-2 to TRBJ2-7, with 7 bases that match TRBD1. Germline assignment: CDR1 WSHSY and CDR2 SAAADI. The V segment lost 7 bases and the J segment 0 bases; nucleotides outside the gene matches: 6. This CDR3 contains 14 residues.

The chain carries TRBV19 and TRBJ1-1; D unresolved. Germline lookup yields CDR1 LNHDA and CDR2 SQIVND (reference sequence). The CDR3 runs 13 residues. V dropped 7 bases and J dropped 2 bases, with 11 bases sitting between them. CDR3 DNA sequence: TGTGCCAGTAACTGGGCCCGAAACACTGAAGCTTTCTTT. Translated, it gives CASNWARNTEAFF.

This chain joins TRBV19 and TRBJ2-1; no definite D call. Trimming took 5 bases from V and 7 from J, leaving 18 bases between them. CDR1 LNHDA and CDR2 SQIVND come from the germline V gene (reference sequence). This CDR3 region has 15 residues. Written as DNA, the CDR3 is TGTGCCAGTAGTGTGACCGACTTGCTGGGGAATGAGCAGTTCTTC. It specifies CASSVTDLLGNEQFF. Together with reference TRBV19 and TRBJ2-1, the CDR3 gives the full variable domain: DGGITQSPKYLFRKEGQNVTLSCEQNLNHDAMYWYRQDPGQGLRLIYYSQIVNDFQKGDIAEGYSVSREKKESFPLTVTSAQKNPTAFYLCASSVTDLLGNEQFFGPGTRLTVL.

On this clone: Other nucleotide sequences in the sample specify the same CDR3. The CDR3 nucleotides read TGCGCCAGCAGGGCGGGAGTCGCCTACGAGCAGTACTTC. Protein sequence: CASRAGVAYEQYF. This chain uses TRBV5-1 with TRBJ2-7; 7 positions match TRBD2. This CDR3 spans 13 amino acids. The junction had 4 bases not matched to a gene; V was cut back by 5 bases and J by 2 bases. Germline V gene data show CDR1 as SGHRS and CDR2 as YFSETQ.

This chain connects TRBV27 to TRBJ1-2; TRBD1 agrees at 7 bases. Germline V gene lookup returns CDR1 MNHEY and CDR2 SMNVEV (reference sequence). The CDR3 covers 13 residues. Germline trimming cut 5 bases from V and 3 bases from J; bases unmatched to any gene: 3. The CDR3 loop reads CASSLQGDYGYTF. CDR3 in DNA: TGTGCCAGCAGTCTGCAGGGGGACTATGGCTACACCTTC.

The rearrangement uses TRBV6-5 and TRBJ2-1; D unresolved. Germline assignment: CDR1 MNHEY and CDR2 SVGAGI. The V end was cut by 2 bases, the J end by 10 bases, with 9 bases between. This CDR3 is 12 amino acids long. Here the CDR3 DNA reads TGTGCCAGCAGTTACCCCCTTGGCGAGCAGTTCTTC. Protein sequence: CASSYPLGEQFF.

The chain is built from TRBV9 and TRBJ2-1; 7 bases map to TRBD1. CDR1 is SGDLS, CDR2 YYNGEE, per germline. This CDR3 contains 14 residues. V gave up 5 bases and J gave up 7 bases; unmatched junction bases: 9. This CDR3 reads CASRGTENANEQFF. CDR3 sequence (DNA): TGTGCCAGCAGGGGGACAGAGAATGCAAATGAGCAGTTCTTC.

The V gene is TRBV9, the J gene TRBJ1-2; no definite D call. The V end lost 2 bases, the J end lost 7 bases, and 9 bases lay between the germline ends. The germline gives CDR1 SGDLS, CDR2 YYNGEE. The CDR3 totals 12 residues. This CDR3 is CASSVEGLGYTF. CDR3 DNA sequence: TGTGCCAGCAGCGTCGAAGGGCTTGGCTACACCTTC.